This entry concerns a single TCR beta chain. Its target is not known. Using immunoSEQ multiplex PCR, the repertoire was profiled, and TCRdb retains in-frame clones only, with some absent. The table has 35,000 to 45,000 clones, 85% to 95% seen once. The sample originates from a study of graft-versus-host responses after intestinal transplantation. Across the study: Recipients across the board were started on anti-thymocyte globulin induction, then kept on tacrolimus and steroids for around 3 years. Study-wide results and limits: Allograft graft-versus-host to host-versus-graft clonal ratios ran high in patients with graft-donor T cell macrochimerism. Present in recipient marrow, GvH clones included some that appeared first in ileum or blood. Declining HvG levels early post-transplant were linked to peak circulating GvH clone levels.

The CDR3 runs to 18 residues. CDR1 and CDR2 from the germline V gene are LGHNA and YSLEER. This rearrangement joins TRBV4-3 to TRBJ2-5, with 9 bases aligning to TRBD1. The J call may be faulty, since TRBJ2-7 better matches the DNA end. Material: unstimulated CD8+ T cells sorted from spleen or lymph node cells, obtained before transplant. This TCR was sampled from a human donor who was the organ donor for an intestinal transplant. CDR3 bases: TGCGCCAGCAGCCAAGTAGGGGCATTGGGACAGGGCTCCTACGAGCAGTACTTC. Its protein is CASSQVGALGQGSYEQYF.